The sequence of this T cell receptor (beta chain) was determined in a study of blood T cells in healthy people across ages. Together with a sample-barcoded 5' primer, a J-beta primer mix was included in a second PCR lasting about 7 to 11 cycles. Tags on each cDNA molecule came from a template-switch adaptor with 12 random nucleotides. TCRdb re-called the 5' RACE reads with MiXCR, one entry per CDR3 protein. Among more than 650,000 distinct CDR3 sequences listed, 20% to 25% were seen once. There are 13 residues in the CDR3. Trimming stripped 5 bases from V and 1 base from J, with 9 bases between. Looked up from germline, CDR1 is LNHNV and CDR2 is YYDKDF (reference sequence).

The sequence came from a man in his 70s in good health. V gene TRBV15 combines with J gene TRBJ2-7, with D hard to call. What was sequenced was blood. CDR3 nucleotides: TGTGCCACCAGCTTAGGCAGTTCCTACGAGCAGTACGTC. Translated: CATSLGSSYEQYV.